Described below is a single T cell receptor beta chain sequence and its context. The sample belongs to a study of blood T cell repertoires in COVID-19. Study-wide background: Both acute and convalescent COVID-19 samples were obtained from the United States, Italy and Spain. PBMCs, B-cell-depleted T cells, or T cells provided the cDNA or gDNA that made up the material.

In the source study's methods: Reference gene primer amplification gave nucleated cell count estimates. The method was immunoSEQ multiplex PCR; TCRdb's version includes in-frame clones alone and lacks a portion of them. V and J calls and clone size are given by that table; D and trimming were obtained from the DNA. The table records hundreds of thousands of clones, 75% to 90% of them present only once. Trimming stripped 9 bases from V and 4 bases from J, with 6 bases between. This CDR3 contains 11 residues. Germline values: CDR1 SNHLY, CDR2 FYNNEI. The sequenced sample was peripheral blood. The chain is built from TRBV2 and TRBJ1-4, with D hard to call. The TCR was taken from a woman aged 40 to 50 who had recovered from COVID-19. The CDR3, as DNA: TGTGCCAGTTTAATTAATGAAAAACTGTTTTTT. Translated, it gives CASLINEKLFF.